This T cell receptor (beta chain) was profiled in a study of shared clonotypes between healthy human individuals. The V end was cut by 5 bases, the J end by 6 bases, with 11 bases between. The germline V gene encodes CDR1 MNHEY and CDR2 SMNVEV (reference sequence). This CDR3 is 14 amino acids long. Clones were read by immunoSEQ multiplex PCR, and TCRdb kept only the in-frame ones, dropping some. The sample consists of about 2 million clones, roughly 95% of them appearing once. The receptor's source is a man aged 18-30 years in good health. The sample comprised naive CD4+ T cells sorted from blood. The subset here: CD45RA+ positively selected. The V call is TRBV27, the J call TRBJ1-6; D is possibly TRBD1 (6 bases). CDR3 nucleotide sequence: TGTGCCAGCAGTCGAGGACAGCCTAATTCACCCCTCCACTTT. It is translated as CASSRGQPNSPLHF.